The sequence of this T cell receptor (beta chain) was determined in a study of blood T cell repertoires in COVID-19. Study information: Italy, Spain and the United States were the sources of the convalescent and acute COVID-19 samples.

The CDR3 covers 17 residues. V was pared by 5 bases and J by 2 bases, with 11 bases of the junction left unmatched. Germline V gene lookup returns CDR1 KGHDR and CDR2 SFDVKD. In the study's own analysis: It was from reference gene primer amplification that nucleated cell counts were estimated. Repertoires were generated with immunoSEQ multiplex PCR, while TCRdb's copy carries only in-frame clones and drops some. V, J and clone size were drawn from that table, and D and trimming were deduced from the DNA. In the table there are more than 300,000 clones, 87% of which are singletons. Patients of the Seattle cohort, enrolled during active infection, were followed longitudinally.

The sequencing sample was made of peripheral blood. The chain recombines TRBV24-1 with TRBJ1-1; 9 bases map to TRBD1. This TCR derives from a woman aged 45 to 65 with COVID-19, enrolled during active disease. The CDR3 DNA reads TGTGCCACCAGTGCCCTGGGGGGACAGGGCGATAACACTGAAGCTTTCTTT. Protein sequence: CATSALGGQGDNTEAFF.